This T cell receptor (beta chain) is drawn from a study of blood T cell repertoires in COVID-19. As for the study in general: The cDNA or gDNA used as material had been derived from T cells, B-cell-depleted T cells, or PBMCs.

Adults between about 18 and 89 years of age took part from under 25 US areas. The data were produced by immunoSEQ multiplex PCR, yet TCRdb's version contains in-frame clones alone and is incomplete. Of over 120,000 clones listed, about 80% were seen once; the top ten hold roughly 2.9%. The sample holds a few counts of this clone. After removal of 7 bases from V and 4 bases from J, the junction contained 9 bases not matched to a gene. This CDR3 region has 15 residues. CDR1 MNHEY and CDR2 SVGAGI come from the germline V gene. The V gene is TRBV6-5, the J gene TRBJ2-3, with TRBD2 matching 9 bases. The sequencing input was PBMCs or T cells enriched from blood (not recorded which). The receptor was derived from a woman between 45 and 65 years old who had recovered from COVID-19. The chain's CDR3 is CASTLLAGGSDTQYF. The CDR3 DNA reads as TGTGCCAGCACCCTACTTGCGGGGGGGTCAGATACGCAGTATTTT.